These 3 T cell receptor beta chains originate from one sample sequenced in a study of blood T cell repertoires in COVID-19. Only in-frame clones appear in the TCRdb table, and some are missing; sequencing was by immunoSEQ multiplex PCR. The sample consists of 110,000 to 150,000 clones, 75% to 90% of them appearing once. Specimen: peripheral blood. These receptors came from a man in his sixties with active or convalescent COVID-19.

This sequence joins TRBV9 and TRBJ1-2; TRBD1 might be the D (5 bases). The CDR3 runs to 14 residues. Germline V gene data show CDR1 as SGDLS and CDR2 as YYNGEE. V shed 3 bases and J shed 8 bases, with 17 bases lying between them. This CDR3 reads CASSGRDSWEGYTF. The CDR3 DNA is TGTGCCAGCAGCGGTAGGGACTCCTGGGAGGGCTACACCTTC.

The chain recombines TRBV6-5 with TRBJ1-6, with D perhaps TRBD1 (6 bases). This CDR3 comprises 15 residues. V lost 0 bases, J lost 8 bases, and 11 bases lay in between. Per the germline V gene, CDR1 is MNHEY and CDR2 is SVGAGI. For the CDR3, the DNA is TGTGCCAGCAGTTACTCCGACAGGTTGGATTCACCCCTCCACTTT. Translated: CASSYSDRLDSPLHF.

The chain carries TRBV19 and TRBJ1-1; TRBD1 agrees at 7 bases. There are 13 residues in the CDR3. From germline, CDR1 is LNHDA and CDR2 SQIVND (reference sequence). The V and J ends lost 6 bases and 3 bases, in that order; junction bases with no gene match: 4. CDR3 bases: TGTGCCAGTAGCCGGGGACAGCACACTGAAGCTTTCTTT. The encoded protein is CASSRGQHTEAFF.